Here is one T cell receptor (beta chain) with its context. Its antigen is as yet unknown. The data were obtained in a study of T cells and Merkel cell carcinoma outcomes. The study, taken as a whole, reports: Repertoire plus T-cell density reportedly predicted Merkel cell carcinoma outcomes.

Method: immunoSEQ multiplex PCR; TCRdb's copy keeps in-frame clones and lacks some. The data hold 13,000 to 15,000 clones, with roughly 92% observed a single time. The CDR3 covers 13 residues. Germline V CDR1 and CDR2: LGHNA, YSLEER. V dropped 1 base and J dropped 1 base, with 4 bases sitting between them. The specimen was tumor tissue from Merkel cell carcinoma. The V call is TRBV4-3, the J call TRBJ1-1; D gene uncertain. The clonotype comes from a human donor with Merkel cell carcinoma. The CDR3 nucleotides read TGCGCCAGCAGCCAAGCTTCGAACACTGAAGCTTTCTTT. This codes for CASSQASNTEAFF.